This section outlines one T cell receptor beta chain sequence together with its context. Its antigen is not identified. TCRdb re-called the reads with MiXCR, one entry per CDR3 protein. The sample holds roughly 310,000 distinct CDR3 sequences, almost 30% seen once. This record comes from a study of T cell repertoires in cytomegalovirus infection. This CDR3 region has 16 residues. Germline V gene data show CDR1 as LNHDA and CDR2 as SQIVND (reference sequence). V was cut by 5 bases and J by 1 base, with 15 bases left in between. This chain joins TRBV19 and TRBJ2-1, with D hard to call. Sequencing used cultured PBMCs, obtained from culture after CMV antigen stimulation. The source is a human donor in good health (CMV status not recorded). Some clones in this sample may be carry-over from other donors' samples. CDR3 sequence: CASSQRHERSYNEQFF. CDR3 sequence (DNA): TGTGCCAGTAGTCAACGCCATGAGCGTTCCTACAATGAGCAGTTCTTC.